This is a list of T cell receptor beta chains from one sample in a study of blood T cell repertoires in COVID-19. Clones were read by immunoSEQ multiplex PCR, and TCRdb kept only the in-frame ones, dropping some. This table holds 230,000 or so clones, 80% to 90% found once. The sample comprised peripheral blood. The receptors shown here come from a man aged 40-55 years with active or convalescent COVID-19. The CDR3 runs from the conserved cysteine through the conserved F or W. A D gene is named only where the DNA matches it firmly. Size tells how often a clone was seen (once, few, many) or the class of an expanded clone, and some rows leave it out.

V	J	size	D	DNA	CDR3
TRBV5-4	TRBJ1-1	once	.	TGTGCCAGCAGCTTGGTTGGGGCAGTTGAAGCTTTCTTT	CASSLVGAVEAFF
TRBV5-4	TRBJ1-2	few	TRBD1	TGTGCCAGCAGCTTGTTGTCTGGGGACAGGGATGGCTACACCTTC	CASSLLSGDRDGYTF
TRBV9	TRBJ2-5	many	.	TGTGCCAGCAGCGTATTTGGGGGGAAAGAGACCCAGTACTTC	CASSVFGGKETQYF
TRBV7-2	TRBJ1-1	.	TRBD1	TGTGCCAGCAGCTTAAAGGACAGGGGGCGCACTGAAGCTTTCTTT	CASSLKDRGRTEAFF
TRBV7-9	TRBJ2-7	many	TRBD1	TGTGCCAGCAGCTCCGGGACAGAGGTCTACGAGCAGTACTTC	CASSSGTEVYEQYF
TRBV24-1	TRBJ2-2	.	.	TGTGCCACCAGTGATTCCACCACCCTCGGCGGGGAGCTGTTTTTT	CATSDSTTLGGELFF
TRBV3-1/TRBV3-2	TRBJ1-2	.	TRBD1	TGTGCCAGCAGCCAAGCGGACAGGACGCATGGCTACACCTTC	CASSQADRTHGYTF
TRBV3-1/TRBV3-2	TRBJ2-7	.	.	TGTGCCAGCAGCCTGAGGATTACCTCCTACGAGCAGTACTTC	CASSLRITSYEQYF
TRBV29-1	TRBJ2-3	.	.	TGCAGCGTCCACCGAGGGCAGGCGTTTAGCACAGATACGCAGTATTTT	CSVHRGQAFSTDTQYF
TRBV20-1	TRBJ2-7	.	.	TGCAGTGCTGGCAGGGGCTACGAGCAGTACTTC	CSAGRGYEQYF